Listed here are 27 T cell receptor beta chains from one sample, sequenced in a study of T cell responses to AZD1222 COVID-19 vaccine. The table came from immunoSEQ multiplex PCR; TCRdb's copy has only in-frame clones and leaves some out. In the table there are around 84,000 clones, roughly 87% of which are singletons. The specimen comprised peripheral blood, sampled on day 0 of AZD1222 vaccination. The source is an adult in good health.

The V gene is TRBV3-1 (or the pseudogene TRBV3-2), the J gene TRBJ2-7, with TRBD1 as a possible D gene (7 bases). V lost 0 bases, J lost 6 bases, and 9 bases lay in between. The CDR3 covers 13 residues. Germline values: CDR1 LGHDT, CDR2 YNNKEL (reference sequence). The CDR3 bases are TGTGCCAGCAGCCAAGATCAGGGGGGCGAGCAGTACTTC. It yields the protein CASSQDQGGEQYF.

This chain joins TRBV19 and TRBJ1-4; weak D call: TRBD1 (5 bases). Trimming pared 11 bases from V and 6 bases from J, leaving 10 bases between. Germline CDR1 is LNHDA and CDR2 is SQIVND (reference sequence). The CDR3 is made up of 11 amino acids. The chain's CDR3 is CASRGYEKLFF. For the CDR3, the DNA is TGTGCCTCTCGGGGGTATGAAAAACTGTTTTTT.

This rearrangement joins TRBV6-5 to TRBJ2-1; 9 bases are shared with TRBD1. V lost 6 bases to trimming and J lost 2 bases; unmatched junction nucleotides: 5. The CDR3 has 15 residues. The germline V gene encodes CDR1 MNHEY and CDR2 SVGAGI. The CDR3 spells CASSRQGVPYNEQFF. CDR3 sequence (DNA): TGTGCCAGCAGCAGACAGGGGGTCCCCTACAATGAGCAGTTCTTC.

The chain employs TRBV29-1 and TRBJ1-1; no firm D call. This CDR3 is 13 amino acids long. Trimming removed 2 bases at V and 5 bases at J, with 12 bases between. CDR1 SQVTM and CDR2 ANQGSEA come from the germline V gene. DNA for the CDR3: TGCAGCGTTGAAAGGGTAGGGATGACTGAAGCTTTCTTT. Protein: CSVERVGMTEAFF.

This clone was counted once. The chain has TRBV4-1 and TRBJ2-3; a possible D gene is TRBD1 (5 bases). V was clipped by 0 bases and J by 0 bases, with 10 bases between them. The CDR3 totals 16 residues. Germline CDR1 MGHRA, CDR2 YSYEKL. The CDR3 DNA follows: TGCGCCAGCAGCCAAGATGGGGCTAGGAGCACAGATACGCAGTATTTT. This gives the protein CASSQDGARSTDTQYF.

This clone was found once. The rearrangement uses TRBV11-1 and TRBJ1-1; D not resolved. Germline V lookup: CDR1 SGHAT, CDR2 FQDESV (reference sequence). Deletions cut 5 bases from V and 3 bases from J, with 10 bases between. CDR3 length: 13 amino acids. The CDR3 here is CASSPLKYTEAFF. The CDR3 nucleotides are TGTGCCAGCAGCCCCCTCAAATACACTGAAGCTTTCTTT.

The rearrangement uses TRBV7-2 and TRBJ1-5, with 10 bases lining up with TRBD1. After removal of 5 bases from V and 6 bases from J, the junction contained 7 bases not matched to a gene. This CDR3 has 15 residues. Germline lookup yields CDR1 SGHTA and CDR2 FQGNSA. CDR3 loop: CASSTGQGVSQPQHF. CDR3 DNA: TGTGCCAGCAGCACCGGACAGGGGGTGAGTCAGCCCCAGCATTTT.

This clone was counted once. In DNA, the CDR3 is TGTGCCAGCAGCTCCGGGACTAGCGGGAGTGCAGATACGCAGTATTTT. Its translation is CASSSGTSGSADTQYF. The genes are TRBV7-2 and TRBJ2-3, with 14 bases matching TRBD2. The CDR3 has 16 amino acids. Germline-derived CDR1 and CDR2 are SGHTA and FQGNSA. Germline trimming cut 4 bases from V and 4 bases from J; bases unmatched to any gene: 4.

This sequence joins TRBV5-1 and TRBJ1-5; D call uncertain. From germline, CDR1 is SGHRS and CDR2 YFSETQ. V was shortened by 2 bases and J by 1 base, with 10 bases between the two germline ends. There are 15 residues in the CDR3. CDR3 nucleotides: TGCGCCAGCAGCTTATCTCCGGGGAGCAATCAGCCCCAGCATTTT. Amino acid sequence: CASSLSPGSNQPQHF.

This chain joins TRBV18 and TRBJ2-7; 14 nucleotides line up with TRBD2. The J segment lost 5 bases and the V segment lost 3 bases, leaving 3 bases of the junction unmatched. The germline V gene encodes CDR1 KGHSH and CDR2 LQKENI. This CDR3 comprises 15 residues. CDR3 region: CASSPSGLAGDEQYF. CDR3 nucleotides: TGTGCCAGCTCACCCTCGGGACTAGCGGGAGACGAGCAGTACTTC. Using reference TRBV18 and TRBJ2-7 for the parts outside the CDR3, the full variable domain is NAGVMQNPRHLVRRRGQEARLRCSPMKGHSHVYWYRQLPEEGLKFMVYLQKENIIDESGMPKERFSAEFPKEGPSILRIQQVVRGDSAAYFCASSPSGLAGDEQYFGPGTRLTVT.

The J gene is TRBJ2-1, the V gene TRBV6-2 or TRBV6-3; 10 nucleotides line up with TRBD2. Unmatched junction bases numbered 6, after V lost 2 bases and J lost 8 bases. There are 15 residues in the CDR3. Germline assignment: CDR1 MNHEY and CDR2 SVGEGT. CDR3 amino acids: CASSYGASGSDEQFF. CDR3 bases: TGTGCCAGCAGTTACGGGGCTAGCGGGAGTGATGAGCAGTTCTTC.

The V call is TRBV18, the J call TRBJ1-3, with D hard to call. The CDR3 sequence is 13 residues long. The germline V and J ends were trimmed by 4 bases and 2 bases, with 6 bases remaining between them. Germline-derived CDR1 and CDR2 are KGHSH and LQKENI. CDR3 protein: CASSQGTGNTIYF. In DNA, the CDR3 is TGTGCCAGCTCACAGGGAACTGGAAACACCATATATTTT.

This clone was detected only once. The junction departs from the called germline gene at one end, perhaps through a read error. The chain has TRBV6-5 and TRBJ1-1, with D hard to call. Germline V gene sequence: CDR1 MNHEY, CDR2 SVGAGI. This CDR3 region has 11 residues. CDR3 residues: CASTQNQVRAF. DNA of the CDR3: TGTGCCAGCACCCAAAATCAGGTTAGGGCCTTT.

The chain carries TRBV20-1 and TRBJ1-2; no reliable D call. The CDR3 contains 12 residues. Germline loops: CDR1 DFQATT, CDR2 SNEGSKA (reference sequence). The V and J ends lost 3 bases and 2 bases respectively, with 7 bases between them. CDR3 amino acids: CSASDGNYGYTF. CDR3 coding DNA: TGCAGTGCTAGTGACGGAAACTATGGCTACACCTTC.

CDR3 in DNA: TGCGCCAGCAGCCAACCACAGGGGTATGGCTACACCTTC. Translating gives CASSQPQGYGYTF. The chain combines TRBV4-1 with TRBJ1-2, with TRBD1 matching 7 bases. Germline trimming cut 2 bases from V and 5 bases from J; bases unmatched to any gene: 2. The CDR3 spans 13 residues. CDR1 and CDR2 from the germline V gene are MGHRA and YSYEKL.

This clone occurred once. The rearrangement joins TRBV5-5 to TRBJ2-7, with TRBD1 identical over 7 bases. The CDR3 spans 14 residues. Trimming at V came to 7 bases and at J to 3 bases, leaving 10 bases not matched to a gene. The germline V gene encodes CDR1 SGHKS and CDR2 YYEKEE (reference sequence). The CDR3 sequence: CASASIGTVYEQYF. CDR3 sequence (DNA): TGTGCCAGCGCTTCGATCGGGACAGTCTACGAGCAGTACTTC. The whole variable domain, remainder taken from reference TRBV5-5 and TRBJ2-7, is DAGVTQSPTHLIKTRGQQVTLRCSPISGHKSVSWYQQVLGQGPQFIFQYYEKEERGRGNFPDRFSARQFPNYSSELNVNALLLGDSALYLCASASIGTVYEQYFGPGTRLTVT.

The chain joins TRBV9 to TRBJ2-1, with 10 bases matching TRBD2. J was trimmed by 9 bases and V by 1 base; bases with no gene match: 4. This CDR3 has 14 amino acids. CDR1 and CDR2 from the germline V gene are SGDLS and YYNGEE. This CDR3 reads CASSVNLAGVEQFF. The CDR3 region has the DNA TGTGCCAGCAGCGTAAACCTAGCGGGAGTTGAGCAGTTCTTC.

The chain recombines TRBV7-9 with TRBJ1-4; a weak D match, TRBD1 (6 bases). V shed 8 bases and J shed 8 bases, with 9 bases lying between them. CDR1 is SEHNR, CDR2 FQNEAQ, per germline (reference sequence). The CDR3 sequence is 11 residues long. This chain's CDR3 is CASGGAEKLFF. CDR3 nucleotides: TGTGCCAGCGGGGGGGCGGAAAAACTGTTTTTT.

This rearrangement joins TRBV7-8 to TRBJ2-1; 8 bases agree with TRBD2. This CDR3 has 15 amino acids. Germline-derived CDR1 and CDR2 are SGHVS and FQNEAQ. With 8 bases clipped from V and 3 bases from J, the junction kept 9 bases outside the gene matches. This CDR3 is CASVTTSGRYNEQFF. DNA for the CDR3: TGTGCCAGCGTCACAACTAGCGGTCGCTACAATGAGCAGTTCTTC.

This chain connects TRBV7-9 to TRBJ1-4; D is undetermined. The V and J ends lost 5 bases and 6 bases respectively, with 19 bases between them. The CDR3 loop spans 16 amino acids. Germline V gene sequence: CDR1 SEHNR, CDR2 FQNEAQ (reference sequence). The CDR3 coding sequence is TGTGCCAGCAGCCGGGCGGAGCACTCGGACGATGAAAAACTGTTTTTT. Translating it yields CASSRAEHSDDEKLFF.

This clone has only a few counts. The chain couples TRBV3-1 (or the pseudogene TRBV3-2) to TRBJ2-5; 10 bases fit TRBD2. V lost 2 bases, J lost 4 bases, and 10 bases stayed unmatched. The CDR3 extends over 17 amino acids. Germline CDR1 LGHDT, CDR2 YNNKEL (reference sequence). Here the CDR3 DNA reads TGTGCCAGCAGCCAAAGATCTAGCGGGAGATCTAGAGAGACCCAGTACTTC. It yields the protein CASSQRSSGRSRETQYF.

The rearrangement uses TRBV28 and TRBJ1-2; 8 positions agree with TRBD1. Germline trimming cut 8 bases from V and 3 bases from J; bases unmatched to any gene: 8. Germline CDR1 MDHEN, CDR2 SYDVKM. This CDR3 is built from 14 residues. The CDR3 spells CASDRGSRHYGYTF. The CDR3 coding sequence is TGTGCCAGCGACAGGGGATCGAGGCACTATGGCTACACCTTC.

The chain links TRBV6-2 or TRBV6-3 to TRBJ1-2; D not certain. CDR3 length equals 16 residues. Trimming stripped 3 bases from V and 7 bases from J, with 21 bases between. CDR1 MNHEY and CDR2 SVGEGT come from the germline V gene. The chain's CDR3 is CASSYSGLGVPGGYTF. The CDR3 DNA reads as TGTGCCAGCAGTTATTCGGGCCTGGGCGTGCCTGGTGGCTACACCTTC.

This rearrangement joins TRBV6-5 to TRBJ1-5; D uncertain. V was cut by 8 bases and J by 9 bases, with 14 bases left in between. The CDR3 loop spans 12 amino acids. Germline CDR1 MNHEY, CDR2 SVGAGI. CDR3: CASYEPSGPQHF. Here the CDR3 DNA reads TGTGCCAGCTACGAACCCTCAGGGCCCCAGCATTTT.

This clone was found once. This chain joins TRBV19 and TRBJ2-3, with 8 bases identical to TRBD2. From germline, CDR1 is LNHDA and CDR2 SQIVND (reference sequence). The CDR3 length is 16 residues. V dropped 5 bases and J dropped 0; count of bases not matched to a gene: 7. Written as DNA, the CDR3 is TGTGCCAGTAGTGGACGGGAGGGCCGAAGCACAGATACGCAGTATTTT. Its translation is CASSGREGRSTDTQYF.

The rearrangement uses TRBV5-8 and TRBJ2-7, with TRBD2 matching 12 bases. The CDR3 contains 16 residues. Trimming took 4 bases from V and 0 from J; bases not matched to a gene: 5. Germline CDR1 reads SGHTS; CDR2 reads YDEGEE. The CDR3 protein is CASSLAGGSISYEQYF. The CDR3 DNA sequence: TGTGCCAGCAGCCTAGCGGGAGGGAGTATCTCCTACGAGCAGTACTTC.

The V and J genes are TRBV12-3 or TRBV12-4 and TRBJ2-1; tentatively, D is TRBD2 (5 bases). V lost 2 bases and J lost 6, with 8 bases in between. The CDR3 is 13 amino acids. The CDR3 reads CASSLMEVNEQFF. The CDR3 nucleotides are TGTGCCAGCAGTTTAATGGAGGTCAATGAGCAGTTCTTC.